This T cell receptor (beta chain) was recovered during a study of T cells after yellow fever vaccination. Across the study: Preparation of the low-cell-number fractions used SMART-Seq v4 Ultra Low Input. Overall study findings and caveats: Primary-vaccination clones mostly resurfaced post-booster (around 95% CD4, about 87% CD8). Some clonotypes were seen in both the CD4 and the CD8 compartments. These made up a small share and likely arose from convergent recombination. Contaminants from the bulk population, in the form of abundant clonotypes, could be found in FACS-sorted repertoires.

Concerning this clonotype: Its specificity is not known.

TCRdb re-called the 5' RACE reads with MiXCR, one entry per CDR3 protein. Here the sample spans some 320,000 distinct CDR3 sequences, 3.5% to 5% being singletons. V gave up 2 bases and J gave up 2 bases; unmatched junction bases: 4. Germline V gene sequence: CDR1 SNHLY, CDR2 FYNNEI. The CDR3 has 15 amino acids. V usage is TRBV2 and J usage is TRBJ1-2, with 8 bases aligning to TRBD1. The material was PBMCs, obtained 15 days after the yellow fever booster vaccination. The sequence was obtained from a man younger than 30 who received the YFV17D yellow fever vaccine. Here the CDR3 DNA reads TGTGCCAGCAGTGAACTGGGACAGGTGAACTATGGCTACACCTTC. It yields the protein CASSELGQVNYGYTF.